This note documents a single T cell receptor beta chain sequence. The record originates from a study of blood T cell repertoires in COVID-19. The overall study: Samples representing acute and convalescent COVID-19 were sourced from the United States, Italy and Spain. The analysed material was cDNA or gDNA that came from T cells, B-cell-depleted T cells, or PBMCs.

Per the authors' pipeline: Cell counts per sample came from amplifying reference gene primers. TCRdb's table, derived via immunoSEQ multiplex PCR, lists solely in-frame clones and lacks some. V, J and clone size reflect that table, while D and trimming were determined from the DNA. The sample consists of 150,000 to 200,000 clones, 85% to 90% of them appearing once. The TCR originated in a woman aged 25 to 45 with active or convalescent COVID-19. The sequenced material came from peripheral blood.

The CDR3 DNA sequence: TGTGCCAGCAGCTTTTTTCTACAGGGGGGGAGCGGCTACACCTTC. It is translated as CASSFFLQGGSGYTF. The chain couples TRBV7-2 to TRBJ1-2, with 8 positions matching TRBD1. The junction had 11 bases not matched to a gene; V was cut back by 3 bases and J by 8 bases. From germline, CDR1 is SGHTA and CDR2 FQGNSA. There are 15 residues in the CDR3.